The 31 T cell receptor beta chains below come from one sample, sequenced in a study of CD8+CD57+ T cells in acquired aplastic anemia. TCR beta VDJ and CDR3 were profiled, and genomic DNA was the template. TCRdb ran MiXCR on the reads and lists one entry per CDR3 protein. The sample carries some 150,000 distinct CDR3 sequences, around two fifths recorded once. Sequencing was carried out using sorted CD4+, CD8+, or CD8+CD57+ T cells (not recorded which) from PBMCs. Receptors were obtained from a human donor in good health, serving as a control.

This clonotype has a count of ten or more. The rearrangement uses TRBV5-1 and TRBJ2-7; 7 positions match TRBD2. This CDR3 spans 17 amino acids. The ends lost 4 bases at V and 0 bases at J; junction bases unmatched: 13. Germline CDR1 is SGHRS and CDR2 is YFSETQ. CDR3 loop: CASSPTGGAGHSYEQYF. CDR3 coding DNA: TGCGCCAGCAGCCCGACCGGAGGAGCGGGGCACTCCTACGAGCAGTACTTC.

The chain combines TRBV6-1 with TRBJ2-5; tentative D call: TRBD1 (5 bases). Trimming left V 6 bases short and J 4 bases short, with 15 bases between. Germline values: CDR1 MNHNS, CDR2 SASEGT. CDR3 length: 14 amino acids. In DNA form, the CDR3 reads TGTGCCAGCAGAGCATCAGGGATAGGAGAGACCCAGTACTTC. Its translation: CASRASGIGETQYF.

This sequence joins TRBV9 and TRBJ2-7; the match to TRBD1 covers 7 bases. Unmatched junction bases numbered 4, after V lost 1 base and J lost 6 bases. The germline V gene has CDR1 SGDLS and CDR2 YYNGEE. The CDR3 has 13 residues. The CDR3 spells CASSVRQGVEQYF. CDR3 in DNA: TGTGCCAGCAGCGTACGACAGGGTGTCGAGCAGTACTTC.

This chain connects TRBV27 to TRBJ2-1; 8 bases map to TRBD1. CDR3 length equals 15 residues. With 8 bases clipped from V and 0 bases from J, the junction kept 6 bases outside the gene matches. Germline CDR1 reads MNHEY; CDR2 reads SMNVEV (reference sequence). This chain's CDR3 is CASGQGTSSYNEQFF. The CDR3 DNA reads as TGTGCCAGCGGACAGGGAACGAGCTCCTACAATGAGCAGTTCTTC.

This chain joins TRBV19 and TRBJ1-1; D gene ambiguous. Deletions cut 7 bases from V and 8 bases from J, with 11 bases between. CDR1 LNHDA and CDR2 SQIVND come from the germline V gene (reference sequence). The CDR3 runs to 11 residues. In nucleotides, the CDR3 is TGTGCCAGTATTCCGGGAGTGGAAGCTTTCTTT. This encodes CASIPGVEAFF.

This clonotype was seen once. The V call is TRBV15, the J call TRBJ1-6; D is perhaps TRBD1 (6 bases). The CDR3 is made up of 15 amino acids. Germline CDR1 is LNHNV and CDR2 is YYDKDF (reference sequence). V dropped 0 bases and J dropped 10 bases, with 13 bases sitting between them. The CDR3 loop reads CATSRDTRGESPLHF. In nucleotides, the CDR3 is TGTGCCACCAGCAGAGATACAAGGGGGGAATCACCCCTCCACTTT.

Of note for this clonotype: A junction boundary mismatches the germline segment, possibly from a read error. The chain links TRBV2 to TRBJ2-1; D is undetermined. Germline V CDR1 and CDR2: SNHLY, FYNNEI. This CDR3 is built from 11 residues. CDR3 loop: CASSDIDGQLF. DNA for the CDR3: TGTGCCAGCAGTGATATTGATGGGCAGCTCTTC. The full variable domain, completed using reference TRBV2 and TRBJ2-1, is EPEVTQTPSHQVTQMGQEVILRCVPISNHLYFYWYRQILGQKVEFLVSFYNNEISEKSEIFDDQFSVERPDGSNFTLKIRSTKLEDSAMYFCASSDIDGQLFGPGTRLTVL.

At least ten counts were recorded for this clonotype. This chain links TRBV12-5 with TRBJ2-7; D is perhaps TRBD1 or TRBD2 (5 bases each). Trimming took 7 bases from V and 3 from J, leaving 10 bases between them. The CDR3 has 12 residues. Germline values: CDR1 LGHNT, CDR2 FRNRAP. The CDR3 sequence is CASALGGYEQYF. Written as DNA, the CDR3 is TGTGCTAGTGCCCTTGGGGGCTACGAGCAGTACTTC.

The chain employs TRBV29-1 and TRBJ1-5; a possible D gene is TRBD1 (5 bases). The CDR3 has 13 residues. Germline V gene lookup returns CDR1 SQVTM and CDR2 ANQGSEA. V lost 4 bases to trimming and J lost 8 bases, with 15 bases between them. CDR3 sequence: CSVVRGSGEPQHF. The DNA for the CDR3 is TGCAGCGTTGTGAGGGGATCGGGTGAGCCCCAGCATTTT.

The chain couples TRBV11-1 to TRBJ1-1; D is perhaps TRBD1 (5 bases). Deletions cut 3 bases from V and 5 bases from J, with 19 bases between. From germline, CDR1 is SGHAT and CDR2 FQDESV (reference sequence). The length of the CDR3 is 16 residues. CDR3 residues: CASSLAVDPRGTEAFF. CDR3 DNA sequence: TGTGCCAGCAGCTTGGCGGTGGACCCGAGGGGAACTGAAGCTTTCTTT.

This clonotype showed up many times. The rearrangement joins TRBV11-2 to TRBJ1-4; D uncertain. This CDR3 comprises 14 residues. Germline CDR1 SGHAT, CDR2 FQNNGV. V shed 1 base and J shed 4 bases, with 7 bases lying between them. CDR3 DNA: TGTGCCAGCAGCTTAGTAGGCGGTAATGAAAAACTGTTTTTT. Amino acid sequence: CASSLVGGNEKLFF.

In regard to this clonotype: A much larger clone lies a single base off, so this may be a read error. The chain employs TRBV5-8 and TRBJ2-2, with 7 bases fitting TRBD2. CDR1 SGHTS and CDR2 YDEGEE come from the germline V gene. CDR3 length equals 14 residues. CDR3 protein: CACSGTEYTGELFF. CDR3 nucleotide sequence: TGTGCCTGCAGCGGGACCGAATACACCGGGGAGCTGTTTTTT. The full variable domain, completed using reference TRBV5-8 and TRBJ2-2, is EAGVTQSPTHLIKTRGQQATLRCSPISGHTSVYWYQQALGLGLQFLLWYDEGEERNRGNFPPRFSGRQFPNYSSELNVNALELEDSALYLCACSGTEYTGELFFGEGSRLTVL.

The CDR3 reads CASSGTGESGANVLTF. CDR3 bases: TGCGCCAGCAGTGGGACAGGGGAATCTGGGGCCAACGTCCTGACTTTC. J is TRBJ2-6 and V is TRBV10-1; TRBD1 matches 9 bases. Germline V gene sequence: CDR1 WNHNN, CDR2 SYGVQD (reference sequence). V was clipped by 4 bases and J by 1 base; unmatched bases: 2. The CDR3 contains 16 residues.

The V gene is TRBV25-1, the J gene TRBJ2-5; D is tentatively TRBD1 or TRBD2 (6 bases each). The CDR3 contains 12 residues. Trimming took off 7 bases at V and 5 bases at J, with 11 bases between the two ends. In germline, CDR1 is MGHDK, CDR2 SYGVNS. As DNA, the CDR3 is TGTGCCAGCATGGGGGCGGGGGAGACCCAGTACTTC. Its translation is CASMGAGETQYF.

Regarding this clonotype: A much larger clone differs by one base, so this may be a read error. V and J are TRBV6-2 or TRBV6-3 and TRBJ2-7, with 8 bases fitting TRBD1. This CDR3 region has 14 residues. Per germline, CDR1 MNHEY and CDR2 SVGEGT. The CDR3 coding sequence is TGTACCAGCAGTCTCACAGGGGGTCGGAACGAGCAGTACTTC. This sequence encodes CTSSLTGGRNEQYF.

This clonotype was detected ten times or more. This rearrangement joins TRBV10-3 to TRBJ2-3, with 9 nucleotides matching TRBD1. V was pared by 7 bases and J by 1 base, with 6 bases of the junction left unmatched. CDR1 is ENHRY and CDR2 is SYGVKD in the germline V gene. The CDR3 sequence is 15 residues long. In nucleotides, the CDR3 is TGTGCCATCACTCCGGGACAGGGTGGCACAGATACGCAGTATTTT. This codes for CAITPGQGGTDTQYF.

This clonotype has ten or more counts. This sequence joins TRBV20-1 and TRBJ2-7; 14 positions match TRBD2. Germline trimming cut 4 bases from V and 2 bases from J; bases unmatched to any gene: 4. Germline V gene lookup returns CDR1 DFQATT and CDR2 SNEGSKA (reference sequence). The CDR3 spans 15 residues. The CDR3 coding sequence is TGCAGTGCTAAGGGGACTAGCGGGAGCCCCTACGAGCAGTACTTC. It codes for CSAKGTSGSPYEQYF.

The V call is TRBV10-3, the J call TRBJ2-7; 12 bases agree with TRBD2. V shed 4 bases, J shed 4 bases, and the junction held 8 bases outside the gene matches. CDR1 and CDR2 from the germline V gene are ENHRY and SYGVKD. There are 16 residues in the CDR3. CDR3 loop: CAISVTSGSYTYEQYF. CDR3 DNA sequence: TGTGCCATCAGTGTGACTAGCGGGAGCTATACGTACGAGCAGTACTTC.

For this clonotype: A much larger clone lies one base from this, so it may be a read error. This chain links TRBV5-4 with TRBJ1-4, with D perhaps TRBD1 (6 bases). The V end was cut by 1 base, the J end by 8 bases, with 12 bases between. CDR1 and CDR2 from the germline V gene are SGHNT and YYREEE (reference sequence). The CDR3 spans 14 residues. The CDR3 loop is CASSLRGGGEKLFF. Written as DNA, the CDR3 is TGTGCCAGCAGCTTGAGAGGGGGAGGGGAAAAACTGTTTTTT.

This clonotype was picked up many times. This chain links TRBV29-1 with TRBJ1-1, with D perhaps matching TRBD1 (5 bases). The CDR3 is made up of 13 amino acids. Deletions cut 5 bases from V and 0 bases from J, with 10 bases between. Germline CDR1 SQVTM, CDR2 ANQGSEA. CDR3 DNA: TGCAGCGTTAAGGGACTGTTGAACACTGAAGCTTTCTTT. Its protein is CSVKGLLNTEAFF. Full variable domain (rest looked up from reference TRBV29-1 and TRBJ1-1): SAVISQKPSRDICQRGTSLTIQCQVDSQVTMMFWYRQQPGQSLTLIATANQGSEATYESGFVIDKFPISRPNLTFSTLTVSNMSPEDSSIYLCSVKGLLNTEAFFGQGTRLTVV.

This clonotype is judged medium-sized. The rearrangement joins TRBV15 to TRBJ1-2; a possible D gene is TRBD1 (6 bases). The V and J ends lost 5 bases and 0 bases respectively, with 13 bases between them. The germline V gene encodes CDR1 LNHNV and CDR2 YYDKDF (reference sequence). This CDR3 is 15 amino acids long. The CDR3 reads CATSFRQAANYGYTF. Here the CDR3 DNA reads TGTGCCACCAGCTTCCGACAGGCTGCTAACTATGGCTACACCTTC.

With respect to this clonotype: Sequence at one end of the junction differs from germline and may be a read error. The chain combines TRBV7-2 with TRBJ2-7, with D perhaps being TRBD1 or TRBD2 (5 bases each). The CDR3 is 15 residues long. Germline CDR1 and CDR2: SGHTA and FQGNSA. CDR3 nucleotides: TGTGCCAGCAGCTACGACCCTCTGGGGACCGGGGAGCTGTACTTC. Translation gives CASSYDPLGTGELYF. Variable domain in full (rest from reference TRBV7-2 and TRBJ2-7): GAGVSQSPSNKVTEKGKDVELRCDPISGHTALYWYRQSLGQGLEFLIYFQGNSAPDKSGLPSDRFSAERTGGSVSTLTIQRTQQEDSAVYLCASSYDPLGTGELYFGPGTRLTVT.

This clonotype showed up just once. A single base separates this from a much larger clone, so it may be a read error. The chain recombines TRBV7-2 with TRBJ2-2; 8 nucleotides match TRBD2. V dropped 11 bases and J dropped 6; count of bases not matched to a gene: 14. CDR3 length: 15 residues. Germline V CDR1 and CDR2: SGHTA, FQGNSA. CDR3 in amino acids: CASALAEGLAGELFF. CDR3 in DNA: TGTGCCTCGGCACTAGCGGAGGGGCTTGCCGGGGAGCTGTTTTTT.

This clonotype was seen many times. The rearrangement joins TRBV2 to TRBJ1-5, with 8 bases that match TRBD1. Unmatched junction bases numbered 5, after V lost 4 bases and J lost 6 bases. The CDR3 totals 14 residues. Germline-derived CDR1 and CDR2 are SNHLY and FYNNEI. CDR3 in amino acids: CASSGQGFGQPQHF. CDR3 bases: TGTGCCAGCAGTGGACAGGGGTTCGGTCAGCCCCAGCATTTT. Together with reference TRBV2 and TRBJ1-5, the CDR3 gives the full variable domain: EPEVTQTPSHQVTQMGQEVILRCVPISNHLYFYWYRQILGQKVEFLVSFYNNEISEKSEIFDDQFSVERPDGSNFTLKIRSTKLEDSAMYFCASSGQGFGQPQHFGDGTRLSIL.

This clonotype was observed a handful of times. As DNA, the CDR3 is TGTGCCAGTAATGCGCGGGGGGCCTCCTACGAGCAGTACTTC. It translates to CASNARGASYEQYF. The chain carries TRBV19 and TRBJ2-7, with 8 bases aligning to TRBD2. The CDR3 has 14 amino acids. Per the germline V gene, CDR1 is LNHDA and CDR2 is SQIVND (reference sequence). Trimming cost V 7 bases and J 0 bases; bases outside gene matches: 5.

The chain combines TRBV19 with TRBJ1-4; D is unresolved. The CDR3 extends over 15 amino acids. Trimming took 1 base from V and 7 from J, leaving 13 bases between them. Germline V gene data show CDR1 as LNHDA and CDR2 as SQIVND (reference sequence). CDR3 nucleotides: TGTGCCAGTAGTATAGGTGGAGGGTTCGGTGAAAAACTGTTTTTT. Translated: CASSIGGGFGEKLFF.

This clonotype was seen repeatedly, ten times or more. The chain recombines TRBV18 with TRBJ2-7, with TRBD2 matching over 11 bases. Germline CDR1 and CDR2: KGHSH and LQKENI. J lost 3 bases, V lost 2 bases, and 3 bases had no gene match. The CDR3 runs to 15 residues. CDR3 DNA: TGTGCCAGCTCACCAGGGACTAGCGGCGGCTACGAGCAGTACTTC. Its protein is CASSPGTSGGYEQYF.

This clonotype was found many times. The chain combines TRBV5-8 with TRBJ1-1; D unresolved. From germline, CDR1 is SGHTS and CDR2 YDEGEE. The V end was cut by 2 bases, the J end by 1 base, with 6 bases between. CDR3 length: 13 residues. The CDR3 loop is CASSFITNTEAFF. The DNA of the CDR3 is TGTGCCAGCAGCTTTATAACGAACACTGAAGCTTTCTTT. Filled out from reference TRBV5-8 and TRBJ1-1, the complete variable domain reads EAGVTQSPTHLIKTRGQQATLRCSPISGHTSVYWYQQALGLGLQFLLWYDEGEERNRGNFPPRFSGRQFPNYSSELNVNALELEDSALYLCASSFITNTEAFFGQGTRLTVV.

The gene calls are TRBV10-3 and TRBJ2-7; the match to TRBD2 covers 11 bases. The germline V gene encodes CDR1 ENHRY and CDR2 SYGVKD. This CDR3 has 15 amino acids. Trimming at V came to 4 bases and at J to 3 bases, leaving 5 bases not matched to a gene. CDR3 protein: CAISARTSGFYEQYF. In nucleotides, the CDR3 is TGTGCCATCAGTGCCCGGACTAGCGGGTTCTACGAGCAGTACTTC.

This clonotype appeared many times. At one end the junction does not follow the germline gene, possibly because of a read error. The V gene is TRBV20-1, the J gene TRBJ2-2; D unclear. The germline V gene has CDR1 DFQATT and CDR2 SNEGSKA (reference sequence). The CDR3 consists of 14 residues. The CDR3 bases are TGCAGTGCCAGAGACCCTTCTAACACCGGGGAGCTGTTTTTT. This gives the protein CSARDPSNTGELFF.

This clonotype was seen repeatedly, ten times or more. The V and J genes are TRBV6-1 and TRBJ1-2, with D perhaps matching TRBD1 (5 bases). The CDR3 is made up of 14 amino acids. Trimming cost V 1 base and J 6 bases, with 12 bases left between them. In germline, CDR1 is MNHNS, CDR2 SASEGT. CDR3 DNA: TGTGCCAGCAGTGAAGGGGGCGCTGGTGATGGCTACACCTTC. It codes for CASSEGGAGDGYTF.